This T cell receptor (beta chain) is drawn from a study of technical replicates of blood from a few donors. Germline assignment: CDR1 SNHLY and CDR2 FYNNEI. The V end lost 7 bases, the J end lost 2 bases, and 12 bases lay between the germline ends. CDR3 length: 14 amino acids. Only in-frame clones appear in the TCRdb table, and some are missing; sequencing was by immunoSEQ multiplex PCR. This table has approximately 70,000 clones, 95% to 98% appearing once. This sequence originates from a human donor in good health. Specimen: T cells isolated from PBMCs. The V and J genes are TRBV2 and TRBJ1-5, with D perhaps TRBD1 (6 bases). In DNA form, the CDR3 reads TGTGCCAGCAACCCCCGACAGGGCAATCAGCCCCAGCATTTT. It encodes CASNPRQGNQPQHF.